The 32 T cell receptor beta chains listed next were all sequenced from one sample in a study of CD4 and CD8 cells across lung adenocarcinoma regions. A single record per CDR3 protein comes from TCRdb applying MiXCR to the PCR reads. The sample lists under 20,000 distinct CDR3 sequences, 46% occurring once. Sequencing used CD4+ T cells from the margin of a lung tumor. Receptors were obtained from a male donor with lung adenocarcinoma. The CD4 and CD8 labels of this study may be unreliable.

Points on this clonotype: Compared with germline, one end of the junction differs, possibly owing to a read error. The gene calls are TRBV6-1 and TRBJ2-1, with 8 bases that match TRBD2. CDR3 length: 15 residues. Germline-derived CDR1 and CDR2 are MNHNS and SASEGT. Written as DNA, the CDR3 is TGTGCCAGCAGTGCCACTAGCGGAAACTACGGGGAGCAGTTTTTC. Its translation is CASSATSGNYGEQFF.

Of note for this clonotype: Relative to the germline gene, one junction end is altered; a read error may explain this. The chain employs TRBV10-1 and TRBJ2-4; TRBD1 or TRBD2 may be the D gene (5 bases each). The CDR3 covers 14 residues. CDR1 WNHNN and CDR2 SYGVQD come from the germline V gene (reference sequence). The CDR3 reads CGTSGLGAVDTQYF. CDR3 bases: TGCGGCACCTCGGGGCTGGGAGCGGTAGACACTCAGTACTTT.

This chain joins TRBV27 and TRBJ2-3; 7 bases are a match to TRBD1. The J call may be incorrect, as the DNA end agrees better with TRBJ2-5. CDR1 MNHEY and CDR2 SMNVEV come from the germline V gene (reference sequence). The CDR3 length is 17 residues. CDR3 protein: CASSAGRLACGTDTQYF. As DNA, the CDR3 is TGTGCCAGCAGTGCGGGCCGCCTAGCCTGTGGGACAGATACCCAGTACTTC.

With respect to this clonotype: Mismatch with germline at one junction end may stem from a read error. V gene TRBV10-2 combines with J gene TRBJ2-3; tentatively, D is TRBD2 (6 bases). Germline V CDR1 and CDR2: WSHSY, SAAADI. CDR3 length: 14 residues. The CDR3 region has the DNA TGCGGCAGCACGGGGGTGGGAGCCGAAGATACTCAGTATTTT. This codes for CGSTGVGAEDTQYF.

A few counts support this clonotype. This chain links TRBV29-1 with TRBJ2-1, with 7 bases fitting TRBD2. V trimming: 4 bases; J trimming: 5 bases; junction bases outside the gene matches: 5. The CDR3 is 13 residues long. Germline CDR1 is SQVTM and CDR2 is ANQGSEA. The CDR3 spells CSVGLAGHNEQFF. The CDR3 DNA sequence: TGCAGCGTTGGGTTAGCGGGTCACAATGAGCAGTTCTTC.

This clonotype turned up a few times. V usage is TRBV14 and J usage is TRBJ1-6; D is unresolved. V was clipped by 2 bases and J by 10 bases, with 9 bases between them. Germline CDR1 is SGHDN and CDR2 is FVKESK. The CDR3 contains 13 residues. In DNA form, the CDR3 reads TGTGCCAGCAGCCAACTTGCGTCATCACCCCTCCACTTT. It codes for CASSQLASSPLHF.

Ten or more counts support this clonotype. The chain uses TRBV6-1 and TRBJ1-1; D might be TRBD1 (5 bases). The CDR3 covers 14 residues. Trimming removed 5 bases at V and 5 bases at J, with 15 bases between. CDR1 and CDR2 (germline): MNHNS, SASEGT. The CDR3 spells CASSPQGERTEAFF. In DNA, the CDR3 is TGTGCCAGCAGTCCACAAGGGGAGCGAACTGAAGCTTTCTTT.

CDR3 DNA sequence: TGTGCCAGCAGTCCACTGACAGGGTTCGACAATGAGCAGTTCTTC. Translating gives CASSPLTGFDNEQFF. V and J are TRBV27 and TRBJ2-1, with 7 bases fitting TRBD1. This CDR3 is 15 amino acids long. CDR1 is MNHEY, CDR2 SMNVEV, per germline (reference sequence). The V and J ends lost 5 bases and 5 bases, in that order; junction bases with no gene match: 9.

This chain joins TRBV6-4 and TRBJ2-5, with D perhaps matching TRBD1 or TRBD2 (6 bases each). The CDR3 contains 15 residues. Germline lookup yields CDR1 MRHNA and CDR2 SNTAGT. CDR3 protein: CGRGDGSRDEETQYF. CDR3 nucleotide sequence: TGTGGCAGGGGTGACGGGAGCCGTGATGAAGAGACCCAGTACTTC.

J is TRBJ2-5 and V is TRBV10-3; D tentatively fits TRBD1 or TRBD2 (6 bases each). The CDR3 is made up of 14 amino acids. Germline V gene sequence: CDR1 ENHRY, CDR2 SYGVKD. The CDR3 reads CAGRGGRHQEIQYF. The CDR3 DNA follows: TGTGCGGGGCGTGGGGGGCGGCATCAAGAGATTCAGTACTTC.

The V call is TRBV14, the J call TRBJ2-3; D tentatively reads TRBD1 or TRBD2 (6 bases each). The closer fit of TRBJ2-7 to the DNA end suggests the J call may be wrong. In germline, CDR1 is SGHDN, CDR2 FVKESK. This CDR3 has 15 amino acids. Written as DNA, the CDR3 is TGTGCCAGCAGCCAGGGTATGGGGGGCACAGATACGCAGTACTTC. Translation: CASSQGMGGTDTQYF.

This chain links TRBV10-1 with TRBJ2-4; TRBD1 matches 7 bases. TRBJ2-1 explains the end of the DNA better; the J call may be wrong. This CDR3 has 13 amino acids. Per the germline V gene, CDR1 is WNHNN and CDR2 is SYGVQD (reference sequence). The CDR3 region has the DNA TGCGCCAGCAGCTTCGACAGGGCCAGTGAGCAGTTCTTC. This codes for CASSFDRASEQFF.

V usage is TRBV6-1 and J usage is TRBJ2-7; 9 bases align to TRBD1. The CDR3 contains 14 residues. J was trimmed by 4 bases and V by 6 bases; bases with no gene match: 7. Germline CDR1 reads MNHNS; CDR2 reads SASEGT. The DNA for the CDR3 is TGTGCCAGCAGCCGCTACAGGGGGCGATACGAGCAGTACTTC. Translation: CASSRYRGRYEQYF.

On this clonotype itself: Mismatch with germline at one junction end may stem from a read error. The gene calls are TRBV10-1 and TRBJ2-5, with a possible D match to TRBD2 (7 bases). There are 19 residues in the CDR3. The germline V gene encodes CDR1 WNHNN and CDR2 SYGVQD (reference sequence). DNA for the CDR3: TGCGCCAGCGGTGTGTTGCCGGGGGGCCGGGTCCGGGACCAAGAGACCCAGTATTTC. It translates to CASGVLPGGRVRDQETQYF.

About this clonotype: Sequence at one end of the junction differs from germline and may be a read error. The chain employs TRBV6-4 and TRBJ2-3; 8 nucleotides agree with TRBD2. This CDR3 contains 18 residues. Germline values: CDR1 MRHNA, CDR2 SNTAGT. CDR3 bases: TGTGCCAGCAGTTGCCGCGTAGCGGGGCTGCCAGACAAAGATACTCAGTATTTT. Translated: CASSCRVAGLPDKDTQYF.

This clonotype rates as medium-sized. Because the CDR3's place on the DNA is in doubt, the DNA is left out and the CDR3 is given as listed by TCRdb. V usage is TRBV6-5 and J usage is TRBJ2-5; the D call in the table, TRBD1, was not verified against the DNA. Per germline, CDR1 MNHEY and CDR2 SVGAGI. The CDR3 length is 13 residues, termini included. The CDR3 here is CASILGQWGEQYF.

This clonotype has at least ten counts. V usage is TRBV6-1 and J usage is TRBJ1-3; 11 nucleotides agree with TRBD1. The ends lost 5 bases at V and 2 bases at J; junction bases unmatched: 2. CDR1 and CDR2 (germline): MNHNS, SASEGT. There are 15 residues in the CDR3. The CDR3 loop reads CASSPDRGPGNTIYF. In nucleotides, the CDR3 is TGTGCCAGCAGTCCGGACAGGGGGCCTGGAAACACCATATATTTT.

The CDR3 region is CASSYSAGTYNEQFF. In DNA, the CDR3 is TGTGCCAGCAGTTACTCCGCGGGTACCTACAATGAGCAGTTCTTC. The chain uses TRBV6-5 and TRBJ2-1; D may be TRBD2 (5 bases). CDR3 length: 15 amino acids. With 0 bases removed from V and 2 bases from J, the gap between germline ends came to 8 bases. Germline-derived CDR1 and CDR2 are MNHEY and SVGAGI.

The chain couples TRBV29-1 to TRBJ2-7; D gene unclear. CDR1 is SQVTM, CDR2 ANQGSEA, per germline. V lost 5 bases, J lost 1 base, and 12 bases lay in between. The CDR3 covers 13 residues. DNA for the CDR3: TGCAGCGTTAACATTCCAACTTCCTACGAGCAGTACTTC. As protein: CSVNIPTSYEQYF.

The chain is built from TRBV7-2 and TRBJ2-7; a weak D match, TRBD1 (5 bases). This CDR3 is built from 13 residues. The ends were cut back, 4 bases at V and 7 bases at J, with 14 bases in the middle. The germline CDR1 and CDR2 sequences are SGHTA and FQGNSA. CDR3 loop: CASSSGPNGEQYF. CDR3 bases: TGTGCCAGCAGCTCAGGGCCTAATGGGGAGCAGTACTTC.

The chain couples TRBV11-3 to TRBJ2-5; D tentatively reads TRBD1 or TRBD2 (5 bases each). Trimming pared 1 base from V and 1 base from J, leaving 10 bases between. The CDR3 extends over 15 amino acids. Germline CDR1 SGHNT, CDR2 YENEEA. The CDR3 region has the DNA TGTGCCAGCAGCTTAGGGGTGGGACCCCAAGAGACCCAGTACTTC. Amino acid sequence: CASSLGVGPQETQYF.

The chain uses TRBV9 and TRBJ2-5; TRBD1 is a possible D gene (6 bases). The tail of the sequence fits TRBJ2-7 better, so the J call may be wrong. This CDR3 contains 14 residues. Germline V CDR1 and CDR2: SGDLS, YYNGEE. CDR3 nucleotides: TGTGCCAGCAGCGTAGGGACAGTAGCCTACGAGCAGTACTTC. Amino acids: CASSVGTVAYEQYF.

This clonotype showed up many times. J is TRBJ2-3 and V is TRBV6-1, with D maybe TRBD1 (6 bases). Trimming removed 7 bases from V and 5 bases from J, with 16 bases in between. The germline V gene has CDR1 MNHNS and CDR2 SASEGT. The CDR3 contains 14 residues. CDR3 in amino acids: CASKRSGAGDTQYF. CDR3 bases: TGTGCCAGCAAAAGGTCAGGGGCCGGAGATACGCAGTATTTT.

The genes are TRBV4-2 and TRBJ2-5, with D possibly being TRBD1 or TRBD2 (6 bases each). The CDR3 runs 16 residues. Trimming took 6 bases from V and 0 from J, leaving 17 bases between them. Germline-derived CDR1 and CDR2 are LGHNA and YNFKEQ. The DNA for the CDR3 is TGTGCCAGCAGGGGGGACGGGGGCAGCGACCAAGAGACCCAGTACTTC. It is translated as CASRGDGGSDQETQYF.

The chain combines TRBV6-1 with TRBJ2-1; 9 bases agree with TRBD1. Germline assignment: CDR1 MNHNS and CDR2 SASEGT. CDR3 length: 16 residues. V was pared by 5 bases and J by 4 bases, with 9 bases of the junction left unmatched. CDR3 amino acids: CASSRGQGMLYNEQFF. The CDR3 nucleotides read TGTGCCAGCAGTCGGGGACAGGGAATGTTGTACAATGAGCAGTTCTTC.

The chain couples TRBV3-1 to TRBJ2-7; D possibly corresponds to TRBD1 (6 bases). CDR3 size: 17 residues. V dropped 4 bases and J dropped 1 base, with 20 bases sitting between them. The germline V gene encodes CDR1 LGHDT and CDR2 YNNKEL (reference sequence). The CDR3 region has the DNA TGTGCCAGCAGCCGACTCACTACGGGACAACTTTCCTACGAGCAGTACTTC. Residues: CASSRLTTGQLSYEQYF.

This clonotype showed up just once. Because the CDR3's place on the DNA is in doubt, the DNA is left out and the CDR3 is given as listed by TCRdb. The genes are TRBV10-2 and TRBJ2-1; the table's D gene call, TRBD2, was not cross checked with the DNA. Germline V CDR1 and CDR2: WSHSY, SAAADI. The length of the CDR3 is 13 amino acids, counting both ends. The CDR3 here is CATAYPCANEQYF.

This clonotype was observed a few times. V is TRBV6-5 and J is TRBJ2-5, with D possibly being TRBD2 (5 bases). The V and J ends lost 2 bases and 1 base respectively, with 11 bases between them. Germline V CDR1 and CDR2: MNHEY, SVGAGI. The CDR3 consists of 15 residues. The CDR3 bases are TGTGCCAGCAGTTACGCGAGCGGAGCCCAAGAGACCCAGTACTTC. Translating it yields CASSYASGAQETQYF.

The chain couples TRBV27 to TRBJ2-1; 8 bases align to TRBD1. The CDR3 runs to 15 residues. Germline loops: CDR1 MNHEY, CDR2 SMNVEV (reference sequence). V trimming: 3 bases; J trimming: 5 bases; junction bases outside the gene matches: 6. CDR3 in DNA: TGTGCCAGCAGTTTCCAGGGACAGGAAAACAATGAGCAGTTCTTC. Its translation is CASSFQGQENNEQFF.

In regard to this clonotype: This may be a read error, as it is one base from a much larger clone. The chain is built from TRBV10-2 and TRBJ2-1, with 8 bases fitting TRBD2. The CDR3 has 14 amino acids. Germline-derived CDR1 and CDR2 are WSHSY and SAAADI. With 0 bases clipped from V and 10 bases from J, the junction kept 5 bases outside the gene matches. The DNA of the CDR3 is TGCGCCAGCAGTGAGTCTGCGGGAGGTTTAGAGCAGTTCTTC. It encodes CASSESAGGLEQFF.

Within the sample, this clonotype is large (0.1 to 1%). The chain has TRBV6-1 and TRBJ2-5, with D possibly TRBD2 on 6 matching bases. The DNA end favors TRBJ2-7, so the J call may be wrong. The CDR3 has 12 amino acids. CDR1 is MNHNS and CDR2 is SASEGT in the germline V gene. The DNA for the CDR3 is TGTGCCATAAGACTAGGGGCTTACGAGCAGTACTTC. This gives the protein CAIRLGAYEQYF.

The gene calls are TRBV27 and TRBJ2-2; 13 positions agree with TRBD2. Germline V CDR1 and CDR2: MNHEY, SMNVEV (reference sequence). Trimming at V came to 10 bases and at J to 0 bases, leaving 8 bases not matched to a gene. This CDR3 comprises 17 residues. CDR3 sequence: CATRRGLAGTNTGELFF. CDR3 DNA sequence: TGTGCCACCCGGCGGGGACTAGCGGGGACGAACACCGGGGAGCTGTTTTTT.